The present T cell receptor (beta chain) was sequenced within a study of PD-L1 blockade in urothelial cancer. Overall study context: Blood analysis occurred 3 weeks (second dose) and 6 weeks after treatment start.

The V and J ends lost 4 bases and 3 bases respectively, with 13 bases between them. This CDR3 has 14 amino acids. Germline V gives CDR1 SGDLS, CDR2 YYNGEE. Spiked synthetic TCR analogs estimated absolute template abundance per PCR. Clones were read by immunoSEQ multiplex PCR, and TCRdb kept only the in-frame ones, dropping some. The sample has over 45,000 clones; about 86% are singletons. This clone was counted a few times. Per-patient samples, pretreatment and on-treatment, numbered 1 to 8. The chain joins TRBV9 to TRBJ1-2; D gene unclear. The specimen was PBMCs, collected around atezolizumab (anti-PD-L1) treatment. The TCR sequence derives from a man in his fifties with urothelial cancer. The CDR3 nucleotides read TGTGCCAGCAGCCCCTCAAGCGGAGACTATGGCTACACCTTC. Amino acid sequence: CASSPSSGDYGYTF.